This T cell receptor beta chain was captured in a study of low-dose radiotherapy and immunotherapy resistance in tumors. Study in general: On an every-two-weeks schedule, patients received intravenous nivolumab 240 mg, along with ipilimumab 1 mg/kg every six weeks. Oral aspirin 300 mg was taken by patients daily for four cycles from cycle 1 day 1.

This sample's time point: after trial treatment. The sample's treatment: LDRT plus nivolumab, ipilimumab, low-dose cyclophosphamide and aspirin (RACIN trial). The study gave donors nivolumab, ipilimumab, aspirin, low-dose cyclophosphamide and low-dose radiotherapy. First-strand cDNA relied on TRAV- and TRBV-specific primers spanning alpha and beta chains. The authors amplified TCRs for 20 to 25 PCR cycles with a constant-region primer and a V-primer adapter. TCRdb used MiXCR to reprocess the reads, holding one entry per CDR3 protein. The data contain tens of thousands of distinct CDR3 sequences, 20% to 25% of them seen just once; the ten biggest clones take up around 13%. This clonotype was picked up many times. The germline V gene encodes CDR1 MDHEN and CDR2 SYDVKM. The CDR3 is made up of 12 amino acids. V lost 2 bases, J lost 7 bases, and 9 bases lay in between.

The specimen was PBMCs, collected after low-dose radiotherapy plus immunotherapy. The origin of this receptor is a female donor with ovarian cancer. The rearrangement links TRBV28 to TRBJ2-7, with a weak D call TRBD2 (6 bases). CDR3 nucleotide sequence: TGTGCCAGCAGTTTACAGGGAGGAGAGCAGTACTTC. Encoded protein: CASSLQGGEQYF.